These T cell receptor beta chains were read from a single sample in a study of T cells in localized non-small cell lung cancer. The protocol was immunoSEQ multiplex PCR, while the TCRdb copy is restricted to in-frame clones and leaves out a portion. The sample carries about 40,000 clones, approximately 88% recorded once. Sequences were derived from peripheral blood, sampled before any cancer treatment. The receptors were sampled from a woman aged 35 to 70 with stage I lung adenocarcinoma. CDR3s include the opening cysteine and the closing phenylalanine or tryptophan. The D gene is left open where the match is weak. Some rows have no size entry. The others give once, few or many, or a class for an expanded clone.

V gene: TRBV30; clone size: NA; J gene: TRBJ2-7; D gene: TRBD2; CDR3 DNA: TGTGCCTGGAGTCCCGGACTAGCGGGAGAGGAGCAGTACTTC; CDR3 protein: CAWSPGLAGEEQYF
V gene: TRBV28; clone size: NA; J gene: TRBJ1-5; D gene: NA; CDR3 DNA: TGTGCCAGCAAATATGAGGGAGGAGGGAGGGAGCCCCAGCATTTT; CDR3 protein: CASKYEGGGREPQHF
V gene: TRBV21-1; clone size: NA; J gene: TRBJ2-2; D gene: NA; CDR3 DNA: TGTGCCAGCAGCAAAGAAACTAGCGGGAGGAGGGACACCGGGGAGCTGTTTTTT; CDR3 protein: CASSKETSGRRDTGELFF
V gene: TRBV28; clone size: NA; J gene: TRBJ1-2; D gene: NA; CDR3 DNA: TGTGCCAGCAGATTACAGGCCTACGGATATGGCTACACCTTC; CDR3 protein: CASRLQAYGYGYTF
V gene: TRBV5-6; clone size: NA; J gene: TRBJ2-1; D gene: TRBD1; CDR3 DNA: TGTGCCAGCAGCCCGATGCAGACAGGGACCAATGAGCAGTTCTTC; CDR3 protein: CASSPMQTGTNEQFF
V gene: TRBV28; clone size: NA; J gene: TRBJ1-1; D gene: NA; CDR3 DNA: TGTGCCAGCACGCTCCCGGGGTCCACTGAAGCTTTCTTT; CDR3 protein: CASTLPGSTEAFF
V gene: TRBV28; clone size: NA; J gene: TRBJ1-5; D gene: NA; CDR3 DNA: TGTGCCAGCAGCGAAGGAGCCGATAGCAATCAGCCCCAGCATTTT; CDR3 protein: CASSEGADSNQPQHF
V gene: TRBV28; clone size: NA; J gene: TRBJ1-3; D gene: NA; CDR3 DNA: TGTGCCAGCAGTTACGGAGGAGGGTTCTCTGGAAACACCATATATTTT; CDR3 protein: CASSYGGGFSGNTIYF
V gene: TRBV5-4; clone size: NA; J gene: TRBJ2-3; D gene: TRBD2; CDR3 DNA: TGTGCCAGCAGCTTGGGACTAGCGGGAGGAGGGGGAACAGATACGCAGTATTTT; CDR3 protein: CASSLGLAGGGGTDTQYF
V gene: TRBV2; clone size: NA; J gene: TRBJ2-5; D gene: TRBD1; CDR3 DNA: TGTGCCAGCAGTGGAATAAGTTGGGACAGGCAAGAGACCCAGTACTTC; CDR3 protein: CASSGISWDRQETQYF
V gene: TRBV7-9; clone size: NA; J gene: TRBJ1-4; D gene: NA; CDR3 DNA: TGTGCCAGCAGCTCCAGACAGTTCCAAAAACTGTTTTTT; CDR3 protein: CASSSRQFQKLFF
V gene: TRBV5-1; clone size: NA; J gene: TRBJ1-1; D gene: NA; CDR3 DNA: TGCGCCAGCAGCTTGGAATTGAACACTGAAGCTTTCTTT; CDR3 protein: CASSLELNTEAFF
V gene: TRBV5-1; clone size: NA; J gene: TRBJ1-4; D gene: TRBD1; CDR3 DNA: TGCGCCAGCAGCTTTCGGACAGGGGCAGCAACTAATGAAAAACTGTTTTTT; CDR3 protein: CASSFRTGAATNEKLFF
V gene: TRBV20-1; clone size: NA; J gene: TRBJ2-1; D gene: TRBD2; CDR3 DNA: TGCAGCATGAGGACTAGCAATGAGCAGTTCTTC; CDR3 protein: CSMRTSNEQFF
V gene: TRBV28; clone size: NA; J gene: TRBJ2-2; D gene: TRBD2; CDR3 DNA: TGTGCCAGCAAACTTTACACCGGGACTAGCGGGAGGGCCGGCGGGGAGCTGTTTTTT; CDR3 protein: CASKLYTGTSGRAGGELFF
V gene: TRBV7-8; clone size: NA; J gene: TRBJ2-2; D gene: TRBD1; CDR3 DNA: TGTGCCAGCAGGTTGGGACAGGGGGCTACCGGGGAGCTGTTTTTT; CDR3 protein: CASRLGQGATGELFF
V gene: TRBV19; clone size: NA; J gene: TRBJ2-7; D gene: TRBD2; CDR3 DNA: TGTGCCAGTAGTAGTTTGGGGAGCGGGAGGTCGTCCTACGAGCAGTACTTC; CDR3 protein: CASSSLGSGRSSYEQYF
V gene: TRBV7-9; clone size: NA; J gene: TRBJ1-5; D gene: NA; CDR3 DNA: TGTGCCAGCAGCTTAGAGTCCGGGGCCGATCAGCCCCAGCATTTT; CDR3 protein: CASSLESGADQPQHF
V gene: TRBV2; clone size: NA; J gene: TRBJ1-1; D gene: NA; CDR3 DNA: TGTGCCAGCACCGAGAGACAGGTCGCTGAAGCTTTCTTT; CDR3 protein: CASTERQVAEAFF
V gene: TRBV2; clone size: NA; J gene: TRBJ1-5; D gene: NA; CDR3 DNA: TGTGCCAGCCGGGACGGATTCAATCAGCCCCAGCATTTT; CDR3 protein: CASRDGFNQPQHF
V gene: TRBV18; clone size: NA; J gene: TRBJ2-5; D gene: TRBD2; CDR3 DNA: TGTGCCAGCTCTCGGACTAGCCAAGAGACCCAGTACTTC; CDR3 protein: CASSRTSQETQYF
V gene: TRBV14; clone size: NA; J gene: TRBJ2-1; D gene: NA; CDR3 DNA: TGTGCCAGCAGCCAAGACCTAAACTACCACAATGAGCAGTTCTTC; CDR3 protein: CASSQDLNYHNEQFF
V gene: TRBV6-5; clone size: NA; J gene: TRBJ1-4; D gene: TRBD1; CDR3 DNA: TGTGCCAGCAGTAACCAGGGGGAGGGTGAAAAACTGTTTTTT; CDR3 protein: CASSNQGEGEKLFF
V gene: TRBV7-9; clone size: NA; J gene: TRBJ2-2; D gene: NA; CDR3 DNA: TGTGCCAGCAGTTATTTCGGGGAGCTGTTTTTT; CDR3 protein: CASSYFGELFF
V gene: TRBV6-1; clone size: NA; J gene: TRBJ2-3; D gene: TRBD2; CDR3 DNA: TGTGCCAGCAGTGAACTAGCGGGAAGTACAGATACGCAGTATTTT; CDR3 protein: CASSELAGSTDTQYF
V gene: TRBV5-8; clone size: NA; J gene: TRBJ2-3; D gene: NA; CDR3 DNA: TGTGCCAGCAGCTTGGGGACGGGACTGAACACAGATACGCAGTATTTT; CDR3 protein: CASSLGTGLNTDTQYF
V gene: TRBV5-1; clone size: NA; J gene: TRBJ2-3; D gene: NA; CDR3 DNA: TGCGCCAGCAGCTTGAGGAGGGCCGATACGCAGTATTTT; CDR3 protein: CASSLRRADTQYF
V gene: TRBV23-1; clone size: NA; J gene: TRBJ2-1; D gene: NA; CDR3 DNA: TGCGCCAGCAGTCAATCGTCCAGCGGTCGCAGCTCCTACAATGAGCAGTTCTTC; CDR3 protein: CASSQSSSGRSSYNEQFF
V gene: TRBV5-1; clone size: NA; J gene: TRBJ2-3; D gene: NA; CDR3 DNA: TGCGCCAGCAGCCGCGAGGCCCCCACAGATACGCAGTATTTT; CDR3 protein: CASSREAPTDTQYF
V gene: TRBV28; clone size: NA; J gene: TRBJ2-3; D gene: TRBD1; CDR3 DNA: TGTGCCAGCAGGGGACAGGGAGGAAGGACGCAGTATTTT; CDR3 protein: CASRGQGGRTQYF
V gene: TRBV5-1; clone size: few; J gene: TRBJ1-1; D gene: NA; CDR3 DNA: TGCGCCAGCAGGGAAATGAACACTGAAGCTTTCTTT; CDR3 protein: CASREMNTEAFF
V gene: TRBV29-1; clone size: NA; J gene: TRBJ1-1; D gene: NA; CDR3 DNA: TGCAGCGTTGAGGGAGCCCCGAACACTGAAGCTTTCTTT; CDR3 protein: CSVEGAPNTEAFF
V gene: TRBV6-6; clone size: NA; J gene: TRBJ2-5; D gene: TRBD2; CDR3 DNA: TGTGCCAGCAGGAGCGGGACCCAAGAGACCCAGTACTTC; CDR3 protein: CASRSGTQETQYF
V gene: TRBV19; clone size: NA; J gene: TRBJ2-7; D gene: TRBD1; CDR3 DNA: TGTGCCAGTAGCATTGACAGGGGGCGGCTGTACTTC; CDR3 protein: CASSIDRGRLYF
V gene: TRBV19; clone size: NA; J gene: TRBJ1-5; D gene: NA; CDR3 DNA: TGTGCCAGCGGGCCAGGGGTAGTTGGTCAGCCCCAGCATTTT; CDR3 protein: CASGPGVVGQPQHF
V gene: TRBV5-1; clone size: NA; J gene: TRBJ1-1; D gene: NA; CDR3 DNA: TGCGCCAGCAGCTTCGGGGTAGGGAACACTGAAGCTTTCTTT; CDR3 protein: CASSFGVGNTEAFF
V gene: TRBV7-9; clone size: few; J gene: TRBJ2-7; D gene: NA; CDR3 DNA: TGTGCCAGCAGCGGCCATAGGGAGTACGAGCAGTACTTC; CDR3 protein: CASSGHREYEQYF
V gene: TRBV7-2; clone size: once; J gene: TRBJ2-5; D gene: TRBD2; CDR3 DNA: TGTGCCAGCAGCACGGGACTAGCGGGAGCGGAGACCCAGTACTTC; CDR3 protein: CASSTGLAGAETQYF
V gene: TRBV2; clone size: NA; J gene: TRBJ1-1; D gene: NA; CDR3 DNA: TGTGCCAGCAATGTTCAGGCACCTAACACTGAAGCTTTCTTT; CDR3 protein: CASNVQAPNTEAFF
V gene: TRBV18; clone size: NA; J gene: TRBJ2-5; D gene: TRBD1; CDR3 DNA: TGTGCCAGCTCACCGGGACAGGTTACGGGAGAGACCCAGTACTTC; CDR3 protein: CASSPGQVTGETQYF
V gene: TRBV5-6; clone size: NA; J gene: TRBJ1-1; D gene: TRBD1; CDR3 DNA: TGTGCCAGCAGCAACTCTAGGGCAGGGGGAACTGAAGCTTTCTTT; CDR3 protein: CASSNSRAGGTEAFF
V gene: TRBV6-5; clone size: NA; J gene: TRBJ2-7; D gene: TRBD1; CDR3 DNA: TGTGCCAGCAGTTACCGGGCAGGGGGCTCCTACGAGCAGTACTTC; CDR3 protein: CASSYRAGGSYEQYF
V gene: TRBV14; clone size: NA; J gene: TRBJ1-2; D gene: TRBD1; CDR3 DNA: TGTGCCAGCAGCCAAGGGACAGGGTTACATGGCTACACCTTC; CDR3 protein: CASSQGTGLHGYTF
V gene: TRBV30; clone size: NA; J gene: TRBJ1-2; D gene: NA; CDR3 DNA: TGTGCCTGGTGGGGCAGGGGCTACACCTTC; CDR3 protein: CAWWGRGYTF
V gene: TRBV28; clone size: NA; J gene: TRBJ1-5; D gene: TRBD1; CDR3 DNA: TGTGCCAGCAGTTTGCACAGGGGAGTCTCGTCTAGCAATCAGCCCCAGCATTTT; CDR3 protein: CASSLHRGVSSSNQPQHF
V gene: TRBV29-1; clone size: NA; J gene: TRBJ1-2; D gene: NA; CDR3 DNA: TGCAGCGTTTCCCCTAAATACACTAACTATGGCTACACCTTC; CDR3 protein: CSVSPKYTNYGYTF
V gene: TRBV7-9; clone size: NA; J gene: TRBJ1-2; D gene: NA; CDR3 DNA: TGTGCCAGCAGCCCCTTAACAGTTTCCTATGGCTACACCTTC; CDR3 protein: CASSPLTVSYGYTF
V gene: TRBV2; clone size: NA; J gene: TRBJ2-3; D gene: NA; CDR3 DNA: TGTGCCAGCAGTGAAGAGGCTAAGCGCCGGTATTTT; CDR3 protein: CASSEEAKRRYF
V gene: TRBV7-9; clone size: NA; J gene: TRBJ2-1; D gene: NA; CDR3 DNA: TGTGCCAGCAGCTTAACGGAGGCGGTTGAGCAGTTCTTC; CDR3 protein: CASSLTEAVEQFF
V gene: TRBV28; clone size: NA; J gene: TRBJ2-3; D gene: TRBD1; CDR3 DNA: TGTGCCAGCACCCCCCAGGACAGGAAAGGTACAGATACGCAGTATTTT; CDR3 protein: CASTPQDRKGTDTQYF